The next 2 T cell receptor beta chains were all read from a single sample in a study of T cells in Graves' hyperthyroidism and ophthalmopathy. RNA transcripts gave rise to amplified TCR beta CDR3 regions. The HTBI primer set drove a first-round RT-PCR of the TCR CDR3. One entry per CDR3 protein results from TCRdb running MiXCR on the multiplex PCR reads. The sample has about 530,000 distinct CDR3 sequences, 17% seen once. The material sequenced was blood. Receptor source: a woman aged 18-29 years with Graves' ophthalmopathy.

J is TRBJ1-2 and V is TRBV18; D not certain. CDR3 length: 12 residues. Germline values: CDR1 KGHSH, CDR2 LQKENI. The V gene lost 1 base and the J gene lost 11 bases, with 11 bases spanning the gap. The CDR3 DNA sequence: TGTGCCAGCTCACCACTGACGGGTGGTTACACCTTC. It specifies CASSPLTGGYTF.

This clonotype was detected only a few times. This sequence joins TRBV7-2 and TRBJ1-5, with D tentatively TRBD1 (5 bases). Germline V gene lookup returns CDR1 SGHTA and CDR2 FQGNSA. This CDR3 is built from 14 residues. The V end was cut by 2 bases, the J end by 7 bases, with 12 bases between. CDR3: CASSLSPGGQPQHF. The CDR3 region has the DNA TGTGCCAGCAGCTTATCCCCCGGGGGACAGCCCCAGCATTTT.